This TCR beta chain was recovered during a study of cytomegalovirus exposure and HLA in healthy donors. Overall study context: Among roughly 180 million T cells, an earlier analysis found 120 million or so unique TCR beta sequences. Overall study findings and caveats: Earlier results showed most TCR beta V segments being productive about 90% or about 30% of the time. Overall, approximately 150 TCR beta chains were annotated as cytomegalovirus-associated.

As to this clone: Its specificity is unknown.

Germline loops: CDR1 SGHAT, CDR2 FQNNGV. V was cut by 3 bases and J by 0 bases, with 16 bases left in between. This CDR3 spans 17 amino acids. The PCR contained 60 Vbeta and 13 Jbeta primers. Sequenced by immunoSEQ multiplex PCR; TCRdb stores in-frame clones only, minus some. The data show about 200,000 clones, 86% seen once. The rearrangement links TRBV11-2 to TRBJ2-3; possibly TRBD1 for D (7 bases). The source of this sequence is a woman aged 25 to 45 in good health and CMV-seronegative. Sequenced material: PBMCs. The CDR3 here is CASSFARDRPSTDTQYF. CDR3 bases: TGTGCCAGCAGCTTTGCGCGGGACAGACCTAGCACAGATACGCAGTATTTT.